This T cell receptor beta chain emerged from a study of shared clonotypes between healthy human individuals. This table comes from immunoSEQ multiplex PCR, and its TCRdb copy is limited to in-frame clones, with some not included. The sample holds hundreds of thousands of clones; 79% are singletons and the top ten take roughly 13%. The trim removed 0 bases at V and 9 bases at J, leaving 10 bases unmatched. Looked up from germline, CDR1 is LGHNA and CDR2 is YNFKEQ. CDR3 length: 16 residues. The chain has TRBV4-2 and TRBJ2-1, with 8 positions matching TRBD2. The origin of this receptor is a woman aged 35 to 49 in good health. Some clones in this sample may be carry-over from other donors' samples. The sample consisted of PBMCs. CDR3 bases: TGTGCCAGCAGCCAAGAAACGGGACTAGGGAAGGCTGAGCAGTTCTTC. Translated, it gives CASSQETGLGKAEQFF.